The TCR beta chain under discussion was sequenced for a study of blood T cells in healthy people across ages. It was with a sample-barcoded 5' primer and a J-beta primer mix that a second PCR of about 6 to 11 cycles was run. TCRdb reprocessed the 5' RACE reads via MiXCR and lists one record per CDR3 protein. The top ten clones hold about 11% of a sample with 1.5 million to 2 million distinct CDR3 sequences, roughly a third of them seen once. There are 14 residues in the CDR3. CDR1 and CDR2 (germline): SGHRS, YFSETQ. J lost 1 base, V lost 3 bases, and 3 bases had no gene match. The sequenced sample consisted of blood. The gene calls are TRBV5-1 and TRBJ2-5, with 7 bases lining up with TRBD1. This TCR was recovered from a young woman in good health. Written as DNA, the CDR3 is TGCGCCAGCAGCTCAGGGGACAGCCAAGAGACCCAGTACTTC. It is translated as CASSSGDSQETQYF. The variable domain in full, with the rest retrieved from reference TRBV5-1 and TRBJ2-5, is KAGVTQTPRYLIKTRGQQVTLSCSPISGHRSVSWYQQTPGQGLQFLFEYFSETQRNKGNFPGRFSGRQFSNSRSEMNVSTLELGDSALYLCASSSGDSQETQYFGPGTRLLVL.